What follows describes a single TCR beta chain. No antigen is known for it. There are no base qualities to consult, and no much larger clone falls within one base. Each donor gave one peripheral blood draw, about 100 mL on average, collected into heparinised tubes. A BD FACSAria II was used to sort naive, central memory, regulatory and stem cell-like memory CD4+ T cells with a panel that included CD45RO, CCR7, CD25, CD127, CD95 and CD27. Purity was above 95% for every sorted population. PBMCs were separated immediately by Lymphoprep density gradient centrifugation and were stained directly, without being cultured. Samples were stained and sorted in pairs, with one healthy donor and one patient per experiment, so that batch effects were minimized. These data originate in a study of beta chain features in type 1 diabetes (dated by TCRdb to the late 2010s). At the level of the whole study: Patients and healthy donors did not differ in mean age, gender distribution, total cell number or subset yield. A total of 90 million to 140 million sorted cells were examined across all samples, and RNA yield correlated strongly with the number of cells per subset. The study compared TCRB repertoires of sorted circulating CD4+ T cell subsets between recently diagnosed type 1 diabetes patients and matched healthy donors. Regulatory and stem cell-like memory subsets were obtained from only 8 patients and roughly eight healthy donors, while naive and central memory subsets were obtained from all 30 or so donors. Study-level results and caveats: Naive, central memory and regulatory TCRB repertoires appeared to be more alike among patients than among healthy donors. Patients with type 1 diabetes made fewer insertions and deleted more nucleotides at VDJ recombination sites, implying thymic rearrangement abnormalities. Because cDNA rather than genomic DNA was sequenced, highly expressing activated cells could have been over-represented, although no difference in activation and CD3 levels was found between groups. HLA sub-analyses involved small numbers of individuals, so any influence of HLA type on TCRB rearrangement remained unresolved. Shorter templates might have been favored by PCR, but patient and control samples were amplified and corrected together, so both groups would have been affected equally by any skew. In all four CD4+ subsets, TCRB CDR3 length was moderately but significantly shorter in type 1 diabetes patients.

Taken from the germline V gene, the CDR1 and CDR2 loops are KGHSH and LQKENI. V trim: 1 base; J trim: 7 bases; unmatched bases: 9. Including cysteine and phenylalanine, the CDR3 has 15 amino acids. The retained sequence is limited to the CDR3, 45 bases, with the frame set at the first base. All of the isolated RNA was reverse transcribed with the High Capacity cDNA Reverse Transcription Kit, so expressed TCRB transcripts were sequenced. Naive, central memory and regulatory T cell samples underwent deep immunoSEQ sequencing, averaging around 4 million total reads per sample. Sorted cells were lysed in RLT buffer and RNA was extracted with DNase-treated RNeasy Micro or Mini kits, depending on cell number. To prevent cross-contamination, every cell subset was processed on its own, while patient and healthy donor samples were processed together. Using the immunoSEQ multiplex PCR, TCRB sequences were amplified from cDNA into 87-bp fragments spanning the CDR3 region. Sequencing of the amplicons was performed on the Illumina HiSeq platform. The authors' pipeline ran thus. PCR bias was corrected computationally using synthetic template baselines, and reads within Hamming distance 2 were collapsed, with unmergeable singletons discarded. Reads were aligned against IMGT so that V, D and J genes, CDR3 length and insertions or deletions at six rearrangement sites could be assigned. Within each subset, clonotype counts were normalized to the number of sorted cells before true diversity and Gini coefficients were calculated with the tcR R package. Repertoire sharing was quantified using the overlap coefficient calculated on TCRB nucleotide sequences. Out-of-frame TCRB sequences from naive cells were analyzed as a proxy for the pre-selection repertoire. The source is immuneACCESS, and TCRdb retained only in-frame sequences with V and J called. Part of the clones is not carried over; for the studies checked, unresolved V genes explain less than half of this, and the remainder is unexplained. For V, J and clone size, that table is used; D and trimming come from the DNA. In all, the sample holds under 950,000 clones, and roughly a sixth of those were seen once. Of the sample, around 0.02% is held by the ten largest clones.

The sequence links TRBV18 to TRBJ2-7; 8 bases in the junction line up with TRBD2. The sequence came from a woman aged 18-35 years in good health. The sequencing input was naive CD4+ T cells from blood. The cell subset or site label, as the study defines it: true naive CD4+ T cells. The DNA reads TGTGCCAGCTCACCACTTAGCAGCCGGGGGGGAGAGCAGTACTTC. Translation gives CASSPLSSRGGEQYF.